These T cell receptor beta chains were read from a single sample in a study of T cell responses to AZD1222 COVID-19 vaccine. Repertoires were generated with immunoSEQ multiplex PCR, while TCRdb's copy carries only in-frame clones and drops some. The sample has approximately 200,000 clones, around 88% seen once. Sequenced here: peripheral blood, sampled on day 0 of AZD1222 vaccination. The receptors come from an adult in good health. Both conserved end residues are part of each CDR3. Each record gives: J gene, CDR3 length, clone size, V gene, D gene, CDR3 protein, CDR3 DNA. D genes are given only for firm matches. A clone size is listed for some rows: how often the clone was seen (once, few, many), or a class if it is expanded.

j_call: TRBJ2-1; cdr3_length: 17; clone_size: -; v_call: TRBV5-5; d_call: -; cdr3_aa: CASSDRPPWGSYNEQFF; cdr3_nt: TGTGCCAGCAGCGATCGACCGCCCTGGGGCTCCTACAATGAGCAGTTCTTC
j_call: TRBJ2-5; cdr3_length: 12; clone_size: -; v_call: TRBV2; d_call: -; cdr3_aa: CASGDISETQYF; cdr3_nt: TGTGCCAGCGGGGACATCTCAGAGACCCAGTACTTC
j_call: TRBJ2-2; cdr3_length: 15; clone_size: -; v_call: TRBV18; d_call: -; cdr3_aa: CASSPLRGEVGELFF; cdr3_nt: TGTGCCAGCTCACCCCTCAGGGGAGAGGTCGGGGAGCTGTTTTTT
j_call: TRBJ2-7; cdr3_length: 17; clone_size: -; v_call: TRBV4-3; d_call: TRBD2; cdr3_aa: CASSQDAGSGGLYEQYF; cdr3_nt: TGCGCCAGCAGCCAAGATGCTGGCAGCGGGGGCCTCTACGAGCAGTACTTC
j_call: TRBJ1-4; cdr3_length: 15; clone_size: -; v_call: TRBV3-1/TRBV3-2; d_call: -; cdr3_aa: CASSQGPHPNEKLFF; cdr3_nt: TGTGCCAGCAGCCAAGGGCCCCACCCTAATGAAAAACTGTTTTTT
j_call: TRBJ2-7; cdr3_length: 14; clone_size: -; v_call: TRBV3-1/TRBV3-2; d_call: -; cdr3_aa: CASSWARVSYEQYF; cdr3_nt: TGTGCCAGCAGCTGGGCCAGGGTTTCCTACGAGCAGTACTTC
j_call: TRBJ2-7; cdr3_length: 14; clone_size: -; v_call: TRBV27; d_call: TRBD1; cdr3_aa: CASSFGRGPYEQYF; cdr3_nt: TGTGCCAGCAGTTTTGGCAGGGGGCCCTACGAGCAGTACTTC
j_call: TRBJ1-2; cdr3_length: 13; clone_size: -; v_call: TRBV12-3/TRBV12-4; d_call: -; cdr3_aa: CASSFSVTYGYTF; cdr3_nt: TGTGCCAGCAGTTTTTCAGTTACCTATGGCTACACCTTC
j_call: TRBJ1-6; cdr3_length: 16; clone_size: -; v_call: TRBV18; d_call: -; cdr3_aa: CASSPKDSGIGSPLHF; cdr3_nt: TGTGCCAGCTCACCGAAGGACTCAGGCATCGGTTCACCCCTCCACTTT
j_call: TRBJ2-1; cdr3_length: 14; clone_size: -; v_call: TRBV6-4; d_call: -; cdr3_aa: CASMWESSYNEQFF; cdr3_nt: TGTGCCAGCATGTGGGAAAGCTCCTACAATGAGCAGTTCTTC
j_call: TRBJ1-2; cdr3_length: 14; clone_size: -; v_call: TRBV29-1; d_call: -; cdr3_aa: CSVEDWGNNYGYTF; cdr3_nt: TGCAGCGTTGAAGACTGGGGCAACAACTATGGCTACACCTTC
j_call: TRBJ2-7; cdr3_length: 12; clone_size: -; v_call: TRBV12-3/TRBV12-4; d_call: -; cdr3_aa: CASSLVGSEQYF; cdr3_nt: TGTGCCAGCAGTTTAGTAGGGTCCGAGCAGTACTTC
j_call: TRBJ2-7; cdr3_length: 15; clone_size: -; v_call: TRBV3-1/TRBV3-2; d_call: TRBD2; cdr3_aa: CASSPSGGGFYEQYF; cdr3_nt: TGTGCCAGCAGCCCTTCAGGCGGGGGTTTCTACGAGCAGTACTTC
j_call: TRBJ1-2; cdr3_length: 13; clone_size: -; v_call: TRBV2; d_call: -; cdr3_aa: CASKFEGRYGYTF; cdr3_nt: TGTGCCAGCAAGTTCGAGGGAAGGTATGGCTACACCTTC
j_call: TRBJ1-2; cdr3_length: 11; clone_size: -; v_call: TRBV20-1; d_call: -; cdr3_aa: CSARVGPGYTF; cdr3_nt: TGCAGTGCTAGAGTCGGGCCTGGCTACACCTTC
j_call: TRBJ1-3; cdr3_length: 16; clone_size: -; v_call: TRBV6-5; d_call: -; cdr3_aa: CASSYSQGQTGNTIYF; cdr3_nt: TGTGCCAGCAGTTACTCGCAGGGTCAAACGGGAAACACCATATATTTT
j_call: TRBJ2-7; cdr3_length: 17; clone_size: -; v_call: TRBV9; d_call: -; cdr3_aa: CASSVTPLAGAPYEQYF; cdr3_nt: TGTGCCAGCAGCGTAACTCCACTCGCGGGGGCCCCCTACGAGCAGTACTTC
j_call: TRBJ1-1; cdr3_length: 16; clone_size: few; v_call: TRBV7-2; d_call: -; cdr3_aa: CASSLGQGALNTEAFF; cdr3_nt: TGTGCCAGCAGCTTAGGCCAGGGTGCCCTCAACACTGAAGCTTTCTTT
j_call: TRBJ2-1; cdr3_length: 17; clone_size: -; v_call: TRBV4-2; d_call: TRBD2; cdr3_aa: CASSQESRTSPYNEQFF; cdr3_nt: TGTGCCAGCAGCCAAGAATCCCGGACTAGCCCCTACAATGAGCAGTTCTTC
j_call: TRBJ2-2; cdr3_length: 13; clone_size: few; v_call: TRBV5-4; d_call: -; cdr3_aa: CASSLGEAGELFF; cdr3_nt: TGTGCCAGCAGCTTAGGGGAGGCCGGGGAGCTGTTTTTT
j_call: TRBJ1-3; cdr3_length: 16; clone_size: -; v_call: TRBV11-3; d_call: TRBD1; cdr3_aa: CASSLGGTGPGNTIYF; cdr3_nt: TGTGCCAGCAGCTTAGGGGGGACAGGACCCGGAAACACCATATATTTT
j_call: TRBJ2-2; cdr3_length: 13; clone_size: few; v_call: TRBV24-1; d_call: -; cdr3_aa: CATSGRPTGELFF; cdr3_nt: TGTGCCACCAGTGGCAGACCCACCGGGGAGCTGTTTTTT
j_call: TRBJ1-5; cdr3_length: 14; clone_size: -; v_call: TRBV28; d_call: -; cdr3_aa: CASSLAPSNQPQHF; cdr3_nt: TGTGCCAGCAGTTTGGCCCCCAGCAATCAGCCCCAGCATTTT
j_call: TRBJ2-4; cdr3_length: 19; clone_size: -; v_call: TRBV3-1/TRBV3-2; d_call: TRBD2; cdr3_aa: CASSQDLLAGGISKNIQYF; cdr3_nt: TGTGCCAGCAGCCAAGATCTACTAGCGGGGGGCATATCCAAAAACATTCAGTACTTC
j_call: TRBJ1-5; cdr3_length: 18; clone_size: -; v_call: TRBV5-1; d_call: -; cdr3_aa: CASSFSFSPGLSNQPQHF; cdr3_nt: TGCGCCAGCAGCTTCTCGTTCAGTCCGGGACTTAGCAATCAGCCCCAGCATTTT
j_call: TRBJ1-4; cdr3_length: 14; clone_size: -; v_call: TRBV6-6; d_call: -; cdr3_aa: CASSVRDGNEKLFF; cdr3_nt: TGTGCCAGCAGTGTCCGGGACGGGAATGAAAAACTGTTTTTT
j_call: TRBJ2-1; cdr3_length: 15; clone_size: -; v_call: TRBV5-1; d_call: -; cdr3_aa: CASSLGPSRGDEQFF; cdr3_nt: TGCGCCAGCAGCTTGGGGCCGAGCAGGGGCGATGAGCAGTTCTTC
j_call: TRBJ2-7; cdr3_length: 11; clone_size: -; v_call: TRBV5-1; d_call: -; cdr3_aa: CASSLAYEQYF; cdr3_nt: TGCGCCAGCAGCTTGGCTTACGAGCAGTACTTC
j_call: TRBJ2-7; cdr3_length: 14; clone_size: -; v_call: TRBV27; d_call: TRBD2; cdr3_aa: CASRYSGGAYEQYF; cdr3_nt: TGTGCCAGCCGGTATAGCGGGGGGGCCTACGAGCAGTACTTC